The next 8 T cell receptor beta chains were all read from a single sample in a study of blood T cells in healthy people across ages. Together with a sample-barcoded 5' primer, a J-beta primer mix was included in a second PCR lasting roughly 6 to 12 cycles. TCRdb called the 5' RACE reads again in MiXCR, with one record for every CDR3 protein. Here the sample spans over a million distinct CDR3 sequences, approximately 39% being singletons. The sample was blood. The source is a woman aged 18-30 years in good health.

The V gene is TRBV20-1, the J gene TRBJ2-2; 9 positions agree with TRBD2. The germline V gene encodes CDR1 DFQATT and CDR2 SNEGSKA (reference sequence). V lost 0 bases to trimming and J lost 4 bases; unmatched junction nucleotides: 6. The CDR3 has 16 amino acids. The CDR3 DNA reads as TGCAGTGCTAGAGATAGGGCGGGAGGGAGCACCGGGGAGCTGTTTTTT. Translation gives CSARDRAGGSTGELFF.

The CDR3 nucleotides are TGTGCCAGCAGCTTTGAGAGGGGGGCGGAGGAGCTGTTTTTT. It is translated as CASSFERGAEELFF. This rearrangement joins TRBV7-9 to TRBJ2-2; D may match TRBD1 or TRBD2 (6 bases each). This CDR3 spans 14 amino acids. V was clipped by 3 bases and J by 10 bases, with 15 bases between them. Germline CDR1 SEHNR, CDR2 FQNEAQ (reference sequence). Together with reference TRBV7-9 and TRBJ2-2, the CDR3 gives the full variable domain: DTGVSQNPRHKITKRGQNVTFRCDPISEHNRLYWYRQTLGQGPEFLTYFQNEAQLEKSRLLSDRFSAERPKGSFSTLEIQRTEQGDSAMYLCASSFERGAEELFFGEGSRLTVL.

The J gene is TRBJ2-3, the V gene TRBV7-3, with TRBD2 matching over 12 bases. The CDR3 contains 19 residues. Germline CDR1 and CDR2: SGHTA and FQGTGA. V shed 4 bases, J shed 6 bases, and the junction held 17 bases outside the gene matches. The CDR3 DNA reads TGTGCCAGCAGCTCAAGGACTAGCGGGATCCCAAACGAAGGGGATACGCAGTATTTT. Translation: CASSSRTSGIPNEGDTQYF.

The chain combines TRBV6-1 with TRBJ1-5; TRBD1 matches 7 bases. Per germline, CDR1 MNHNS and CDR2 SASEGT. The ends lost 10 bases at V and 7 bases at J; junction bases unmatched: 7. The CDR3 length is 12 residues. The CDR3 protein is CAIRQGGQPQHF. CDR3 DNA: TGTGCCATACGACAGGGAGGACAGCCCCAGCATTTT.

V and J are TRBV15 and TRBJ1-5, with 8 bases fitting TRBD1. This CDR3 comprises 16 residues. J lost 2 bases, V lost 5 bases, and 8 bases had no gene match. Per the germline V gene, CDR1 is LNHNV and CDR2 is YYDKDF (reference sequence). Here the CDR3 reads CATSSYLQGGNQPQHF. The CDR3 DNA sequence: TGTGCCACCAGCTCCTACTTACAGGGGGGCAATCAGCCCCAGCATTTT.

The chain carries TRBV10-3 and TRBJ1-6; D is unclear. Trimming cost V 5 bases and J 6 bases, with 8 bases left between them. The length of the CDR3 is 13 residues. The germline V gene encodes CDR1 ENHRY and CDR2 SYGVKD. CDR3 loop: CAISQDGNSPLHF. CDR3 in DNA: TGTGCCATCAGTCAGGACGGTAATTCACCCCTCCACTTT.

For the CDR3, the DNA is TGCGCCAGCAGCTTTACTAGCGGGGGTTGGAACACCGGGGAGCTGTTTTTT. This translates into CASSFTSGGWNTGELFF. This sequence joins TRBV5-1 and TRBJ2-2; the match to TRBD2 covers 11 bases. The CDR3 is made up of 17 amino acids. The junction had 4 bases not matched to a gene; V was cut back by 2 bases and J by 1 base. Germline loops: CDR1 SGHRS, CDR2 YFSETQ.

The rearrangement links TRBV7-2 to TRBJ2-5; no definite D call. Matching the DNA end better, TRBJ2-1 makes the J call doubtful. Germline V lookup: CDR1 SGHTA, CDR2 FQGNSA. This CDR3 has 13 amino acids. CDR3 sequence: CASSTRYQETQFF. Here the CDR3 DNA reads TGTGCCAGCAGCACAAGATACCAAGAGACCCAGTTCTTC.